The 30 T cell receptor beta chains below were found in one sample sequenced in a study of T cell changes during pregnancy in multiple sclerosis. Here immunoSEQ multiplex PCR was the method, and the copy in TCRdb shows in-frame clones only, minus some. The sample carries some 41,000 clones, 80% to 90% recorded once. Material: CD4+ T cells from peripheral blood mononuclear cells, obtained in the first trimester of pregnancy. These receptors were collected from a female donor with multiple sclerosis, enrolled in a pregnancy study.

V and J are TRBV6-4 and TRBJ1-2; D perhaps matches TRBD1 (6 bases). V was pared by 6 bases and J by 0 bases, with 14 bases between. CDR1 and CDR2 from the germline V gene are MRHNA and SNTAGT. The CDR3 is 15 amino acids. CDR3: CASSEEQGSNYGYTF. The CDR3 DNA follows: TGTGCCAGCAGCGAGGAACAGGGATCTAACTATGGCTACACCTTC.

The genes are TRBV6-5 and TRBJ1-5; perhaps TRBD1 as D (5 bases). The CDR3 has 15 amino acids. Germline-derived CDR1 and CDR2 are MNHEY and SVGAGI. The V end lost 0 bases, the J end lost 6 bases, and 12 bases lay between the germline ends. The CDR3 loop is CASSYSRVVGQPQHF. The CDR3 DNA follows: TGTGCCAGCAGTTACTCCAGGGTGGTGGGTCAGCCCCAGCATTTT.

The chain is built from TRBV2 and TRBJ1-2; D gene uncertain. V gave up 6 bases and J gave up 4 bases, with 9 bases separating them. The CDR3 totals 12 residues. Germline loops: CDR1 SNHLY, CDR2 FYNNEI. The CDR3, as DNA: TGTGCCAGCAGCGAGTCGGGCTATGGCTACACCTTC. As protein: CASSESGYGYTF.

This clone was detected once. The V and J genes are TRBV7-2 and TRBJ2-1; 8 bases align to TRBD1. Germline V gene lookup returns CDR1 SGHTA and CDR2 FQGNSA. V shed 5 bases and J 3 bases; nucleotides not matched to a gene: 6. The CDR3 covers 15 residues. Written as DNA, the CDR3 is TGTGCCAGCAGCCCCGGGACAGGCTACTACAATGAGCAGTTCTTC. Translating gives CASSPGTGYYNEQFF. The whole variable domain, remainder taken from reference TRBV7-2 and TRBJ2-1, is GAGVSQSPSNKVTEKGKDVELRCDPISGHTALYWYRQSLGQGLEFLIYFQGNSAPDKSGLPSDRFSAERTGGSVSTLTIQRTQQEDSAVYLCASSPGTGYYNEQFFGPGTRLTVL.

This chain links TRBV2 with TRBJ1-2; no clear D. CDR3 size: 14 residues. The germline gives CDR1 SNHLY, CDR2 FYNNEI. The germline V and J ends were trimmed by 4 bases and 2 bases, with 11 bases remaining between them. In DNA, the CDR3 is TGTGCCAGCAGTGGTCAGCACGGGAACTATGGCTACACCTTC. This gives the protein CASSGQHGNYGYTF. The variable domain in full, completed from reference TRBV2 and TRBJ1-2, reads EPEVTQTPSHQVTQMGQEVILRCVPISNHLYFYWYRQILGQKVEFLVSFYNNEISEKSEIFDDQFSVERPDGSNFTLKIRSTKLEDSAMYFCASSGQHGNYGYTFGSGTRLTVV.

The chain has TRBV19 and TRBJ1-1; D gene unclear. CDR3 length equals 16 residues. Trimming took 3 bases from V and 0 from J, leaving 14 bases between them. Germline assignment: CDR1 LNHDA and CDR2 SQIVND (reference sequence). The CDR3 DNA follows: TGTGCCAGTAGTATCCGCCTACGACACTTGAACACTGAAGCTTTCTTT. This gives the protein CASSIRLRHLNTEAFF.

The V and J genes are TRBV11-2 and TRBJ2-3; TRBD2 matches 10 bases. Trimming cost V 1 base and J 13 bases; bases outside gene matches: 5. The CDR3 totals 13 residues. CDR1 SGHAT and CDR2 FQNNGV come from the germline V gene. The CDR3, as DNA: TGTGCCAGCAGCTTAGTTGAGCGGGGGGGCAAGTATTTT. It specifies CASSLVERGGKYF.

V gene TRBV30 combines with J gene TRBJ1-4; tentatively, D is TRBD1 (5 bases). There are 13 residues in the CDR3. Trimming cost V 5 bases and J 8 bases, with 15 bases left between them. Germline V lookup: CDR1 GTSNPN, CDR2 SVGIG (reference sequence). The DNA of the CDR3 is TGTGCCTGGGAAGGGGCAGGACCGGAAAAACTGTTTTTT. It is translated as CAWEGAGPEKLFF.

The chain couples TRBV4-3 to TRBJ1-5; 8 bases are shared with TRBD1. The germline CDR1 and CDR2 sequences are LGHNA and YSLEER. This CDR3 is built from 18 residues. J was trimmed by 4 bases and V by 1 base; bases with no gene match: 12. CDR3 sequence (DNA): TGCGCCAGCAGCCAAGGCATATACGGACAGGGCGGGAATCAGCCCCAGCATTTT. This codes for CASSQGIYGQGGNQPQHF.

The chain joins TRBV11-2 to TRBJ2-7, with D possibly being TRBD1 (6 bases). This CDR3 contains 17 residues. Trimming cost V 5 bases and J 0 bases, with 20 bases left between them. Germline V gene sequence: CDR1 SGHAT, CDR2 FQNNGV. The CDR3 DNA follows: TGTGCCAGCAGCCGAATTACCGGGACACGAAGCTCCTACGAGCAGTACTTC. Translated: CASSRITGTRSSYEQYF.

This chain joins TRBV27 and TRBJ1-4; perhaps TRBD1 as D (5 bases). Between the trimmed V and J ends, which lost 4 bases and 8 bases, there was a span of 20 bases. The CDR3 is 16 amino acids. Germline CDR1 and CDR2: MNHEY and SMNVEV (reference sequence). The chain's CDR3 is CASSSRIGGAGEKLFF. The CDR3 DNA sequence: TGTGCCAGCAGTTCACGGATCGGAGGGGCTGGGGAAAAACTGTTTTTT.

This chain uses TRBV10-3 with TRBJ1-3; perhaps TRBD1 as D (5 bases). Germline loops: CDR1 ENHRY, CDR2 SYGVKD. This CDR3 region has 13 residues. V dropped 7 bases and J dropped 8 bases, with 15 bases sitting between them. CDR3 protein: CAIMGQTRDTIYF. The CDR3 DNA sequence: TGTGCCATCATGGGGCAAACACGGGACACCATATATTTT.

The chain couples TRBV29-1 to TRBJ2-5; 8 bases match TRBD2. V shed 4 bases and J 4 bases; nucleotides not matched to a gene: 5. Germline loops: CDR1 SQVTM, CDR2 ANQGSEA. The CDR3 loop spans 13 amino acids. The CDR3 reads CSVAAGEGETQYF. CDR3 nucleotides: TGCAGCGTTGCAGCGGGGGAGGGAGAGACCCAGTACTTC.

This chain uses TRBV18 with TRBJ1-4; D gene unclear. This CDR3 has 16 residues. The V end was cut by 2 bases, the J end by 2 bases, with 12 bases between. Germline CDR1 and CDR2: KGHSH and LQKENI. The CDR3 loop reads CASSPAGSWTNEKLFF. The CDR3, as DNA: TGTGCCAGCTCACCAGCGGGGAGTTGGACTAATGAAAAACTGTTTTTT. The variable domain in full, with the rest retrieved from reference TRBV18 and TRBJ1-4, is NAGVMQNPRHLVRRRGQEARLRCSPMKGHSHVYWYRQLPEEGLKFMVYLQKENIIDESGMPKERFSAEFPKEGPSILRIQQVVRGDSAAYFCASSPAGSWTNEKLFFGSGTQLSVL.

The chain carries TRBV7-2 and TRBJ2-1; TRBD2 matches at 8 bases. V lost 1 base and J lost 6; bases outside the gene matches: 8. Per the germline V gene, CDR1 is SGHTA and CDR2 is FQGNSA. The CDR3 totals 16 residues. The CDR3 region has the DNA TGTGCCAGCAGCTTAGGCGGGACTAGAGTAAGCAATGAGCAGTTCTTC. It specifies CASSLGGTRVSNEQFF. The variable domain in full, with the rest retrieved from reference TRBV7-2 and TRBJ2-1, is GAGVSQSPSNKVTEKGKDVELRCDPISGHTALYWYRQSLGQGLEFLIYFQGNSAPDKSGLPSDRFSAERTGGSVSTLTIQRTQQEDSAVYLCASSLGGTRVSNEQFFGPGTRLTVL.

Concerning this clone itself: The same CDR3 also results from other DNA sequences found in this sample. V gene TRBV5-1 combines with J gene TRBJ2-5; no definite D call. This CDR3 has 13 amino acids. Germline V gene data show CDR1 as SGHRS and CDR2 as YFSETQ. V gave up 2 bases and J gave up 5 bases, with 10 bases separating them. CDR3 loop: CASSFVQQETQYF. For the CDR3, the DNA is TGCGCCAGCAGCTTTGTACAGCAGGAGACCCAGTACTTC.

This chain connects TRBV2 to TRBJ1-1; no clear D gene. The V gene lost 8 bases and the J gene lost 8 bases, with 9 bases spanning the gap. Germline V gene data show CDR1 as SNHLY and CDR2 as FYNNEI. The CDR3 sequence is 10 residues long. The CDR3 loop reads CASRVKEAFF. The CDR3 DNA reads TGTGCCAGCCGCGTTAAGGAAGCTTTCTTT.

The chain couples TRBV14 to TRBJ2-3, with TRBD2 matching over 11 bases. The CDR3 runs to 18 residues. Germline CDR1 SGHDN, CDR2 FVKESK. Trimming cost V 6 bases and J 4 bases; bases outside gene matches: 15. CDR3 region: CASRPGGRLAGSADTQYF. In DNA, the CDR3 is TGTGCCAGCAGGCCCGGGGGGAGACTAGCGGGATCCGCAGATACGCAGTATTTT.

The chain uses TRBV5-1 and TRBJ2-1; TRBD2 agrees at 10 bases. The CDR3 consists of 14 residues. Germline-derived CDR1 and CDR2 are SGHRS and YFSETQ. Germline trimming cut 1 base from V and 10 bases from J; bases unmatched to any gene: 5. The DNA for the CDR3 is TGCGCCAGCAGCTTGACTAGCGGGGCGCCCGAGCAGTTCTTC. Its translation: CASSLTSGAPEQFF.

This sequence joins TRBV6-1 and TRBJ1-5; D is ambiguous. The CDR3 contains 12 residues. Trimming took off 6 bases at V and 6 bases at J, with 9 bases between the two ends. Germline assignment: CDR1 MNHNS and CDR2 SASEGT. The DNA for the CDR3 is TGTGCCAGCAGGGAGAGTGTTCAGCCCCAGCATTTT. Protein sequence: CASRESVQPQHF.

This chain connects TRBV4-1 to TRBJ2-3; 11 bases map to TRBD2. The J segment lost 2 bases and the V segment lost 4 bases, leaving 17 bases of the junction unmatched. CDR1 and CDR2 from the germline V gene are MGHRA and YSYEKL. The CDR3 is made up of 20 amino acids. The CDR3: CASSLHTRASGGPNTDTQYF. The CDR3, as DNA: TGCGCCAGCAGCCTTCACACCCGGGCTAGCGGGGGGCCAAACACAGATACGCAGTATTTT.

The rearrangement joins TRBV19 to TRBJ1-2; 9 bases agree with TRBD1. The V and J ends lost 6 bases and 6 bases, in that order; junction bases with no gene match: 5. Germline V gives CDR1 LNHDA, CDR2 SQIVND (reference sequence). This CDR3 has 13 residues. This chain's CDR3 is CASRRTGVDGYTF. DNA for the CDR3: TGTGCCAGTAGACGGACAGGGGTCGATGGCTACACCTTC.

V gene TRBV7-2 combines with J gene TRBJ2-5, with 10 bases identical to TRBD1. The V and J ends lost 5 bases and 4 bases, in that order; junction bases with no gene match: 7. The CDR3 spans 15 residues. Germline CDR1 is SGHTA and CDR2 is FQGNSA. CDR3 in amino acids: CASSPDRGGGETQYF. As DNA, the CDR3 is TGTGCCAGCAGCCCGGACAGGGGGGGAGGAGAGACCCAGTACTTC. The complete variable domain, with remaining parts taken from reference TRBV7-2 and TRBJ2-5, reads GAGVSQSPSNKVTEKGKDVELRCDPISGHTALYWYRQSLGQGLEFLIYFQGNSAPDKSGLPSDRFSAERTGGSVSTLTIQRTQQEDSAVYLCASSPDRGGGETQYFGPGTRLLVL.

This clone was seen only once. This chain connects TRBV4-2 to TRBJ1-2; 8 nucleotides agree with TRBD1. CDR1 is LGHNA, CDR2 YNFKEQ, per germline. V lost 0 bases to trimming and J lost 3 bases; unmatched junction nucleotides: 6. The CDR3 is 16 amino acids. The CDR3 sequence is CASSQDRDRLHYGYTF. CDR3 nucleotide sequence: TGTGCCAGCAGCCAAGACCGGGACAGGCTACACTATGGCTACACCTTC.

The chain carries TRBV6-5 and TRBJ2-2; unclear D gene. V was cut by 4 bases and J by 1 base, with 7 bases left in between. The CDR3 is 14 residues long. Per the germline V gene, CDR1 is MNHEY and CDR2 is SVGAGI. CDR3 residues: CASSSGLNTGELFF. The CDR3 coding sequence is TGTGCCAGCAGTTCAGGATTGAACACCGGGGAGCTGTTTTTT.

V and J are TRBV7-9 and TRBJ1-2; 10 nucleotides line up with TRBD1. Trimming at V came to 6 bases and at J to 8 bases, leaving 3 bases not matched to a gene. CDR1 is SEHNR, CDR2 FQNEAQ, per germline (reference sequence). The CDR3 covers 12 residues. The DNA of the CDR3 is TGTGCCAGCAGTCGGGACAGGGGAGGCTACACCTTC. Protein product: CASSRDRGGYTF.

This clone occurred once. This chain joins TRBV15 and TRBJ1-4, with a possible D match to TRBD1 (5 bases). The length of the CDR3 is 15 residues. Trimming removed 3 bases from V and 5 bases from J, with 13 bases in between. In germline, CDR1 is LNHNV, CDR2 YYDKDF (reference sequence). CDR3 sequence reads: CATSRGGDLNEKLFF. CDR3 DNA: TGTGCCACCAGCAGGGGGGGGGATTTGAATGAAAAACTGTTTTTT.

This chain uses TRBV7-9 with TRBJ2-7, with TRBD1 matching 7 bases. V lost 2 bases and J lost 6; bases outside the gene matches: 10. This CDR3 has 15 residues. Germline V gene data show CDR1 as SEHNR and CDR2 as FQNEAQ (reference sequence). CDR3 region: CASSLSDRALGEQYF. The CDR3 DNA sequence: TGTGCCAGCAGCTTATCTGACAGGGCCTTGGGCGAGCAGTACTTC.

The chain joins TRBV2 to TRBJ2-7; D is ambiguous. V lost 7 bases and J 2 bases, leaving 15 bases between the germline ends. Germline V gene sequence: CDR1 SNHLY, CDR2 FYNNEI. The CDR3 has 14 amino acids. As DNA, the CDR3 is TGTGCCAGCATCAGCGCCACCGCAACCTACGAGCAGTACTTC. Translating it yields CASISATATYEQYF.

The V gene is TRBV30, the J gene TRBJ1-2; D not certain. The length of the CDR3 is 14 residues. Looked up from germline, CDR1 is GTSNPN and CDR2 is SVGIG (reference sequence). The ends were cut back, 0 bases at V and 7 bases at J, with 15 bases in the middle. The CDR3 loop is CAWSVLTRELGYTF. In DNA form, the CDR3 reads TGTGCCTGGAGTGTACTAACGAGGGAGCTTGGCTACACCTTC.